These T cell receptor beta chains were read from a single sample in a study of radiotherapy plus CTLA-4 blockade in lung cancer. TCRdb's copy holds only in-frame clones and misses some; the assay was immunoSEQ multiplex PCR. Of over 85,000 clones in the sample, about 90% were seen once. The sample was peripheral blood, taken from a patient treated with radiotherapy plus ipilimumab. The receptors were gathered from a human donor with non-small cell lung cancer that progressed on radiotherapy plus ipilimumab. Both conserved end residues are part of each CDR3. The D gene is left open where the match is weak. The size of a clone is reported for some rows only, either as once, few or many, or as a class for expanded clones.

D gene: -
clone size: -
V gene: TRBV19
J gene: TRBJ1-5
CDR3 DNA: TGTGCCAGTAGTTCCTCGGACAGTCTCCTTTGGCAGCCCCAGCATTTT
CDR3 protein: CASSSSDSLLWQPQHF

D gene: -
clone size: -
V gene: TRBV6-5
J gene: TRBJ1-1
CDR3 DNA: TGTGCCAGCAGTTACTCGCCAGGTAACTCTGAAGCTTTCTTT
CDR3 protein: CASSYSPGNSEAFF

D gene: -
clone size: -
V gene: TRBV6-5
J gene: TRBJ2-6
CDR3 DNA: TGTGCCAGCAGTCCCACCATTACTGGGGCCAACGTCCTGACTTTC
CDR3 protein: CASSPTITGANVLTF

D gene: TRBD1
clone size: -
V gene: TRBV25-1
J gene: TRBJ2-5
CDR3 DNA: TGTGCCAGCTCAGTGACAGGGGGAGAAGAGACCCAGTACTTC
CDR3 protein: CASSVTGGEETQYF

D gene: -
clone size: -
V gene: TRBV5-1
J gene: TRBJ2-7
CDR3 DNA: TGCGCCAGCAGCGTCGGGGCCAACCCCTACGAGCAGTACTTC
CDR3 protein: CASSVGANPYEQYF

D gene: TRBD2
clone size: -
V gene: TRBV4-2
J gene: TRBJ2-2
CDR3 DNA: TGTGCCAGCAGCCATAGAGGGACTAGCGGGACCGGGGAGCTGTTTTTT
CDR3 protein: CASSHRGTSGTGELFF

D gene: -
clone size: -
V gene: TRBV7-8
J gene: TRBJ2-7
CDR3 DNA: TGTGCCAGCAGCTTTTTTCGGGGTTCCTACGAGCAGTACTTC
CDR3 protein: CASSFFRGSYEQYF

D gene: -
clone size: -
V gene: TRBV10-3
J gene: TRBJ2-3
CDR3 DNA: TGTGCCACCCAGGGGGGCGGGGGTGCCACAGATACGCAGTATTTT
CDR3 protein: CATQGGGGATDTQYF

D gene: -
clone size: -
V gene: TRBV2
J gene: TRBJ2-3
CDR3 DNA: TGTGCCAGCAGCTGGGGGATAGATACGCAGTATTTT
CDR3 protein: CASSWGIDTQYF

D gene: -
clone size: -
V gene: TRBV11-2
J gene: TRBJ2-5
CDR3 DNA: TGTGCCAGCAGCTTAGACAGGGTAGGGTATCCCTGGGAGACCCAGTACTTC
CDR3 protein: CASSLDRVGYPWETQYF

D gene: TRBD1
clone size: -
V gene: TRBV5-6
J gene: TRBJ1-2
CDR3 DNA: TGTGCCAGCAGCTTGCCGGGCAGGGGGCGCGTATCTCCTGGCTACACCTTC
CDR3 protein: CASSLPGRGRVSPGYTF

D gene: TRBD1
clone size: -
V gene: TRBV30
J gene: TRBJ1-2
CDR3 DNA: TGTGCCTGGCGCCGCGGGACAGGCGGATATATTGGCTACACCTTC
CDR3 protein: CAWRRGTGGYIGYTF

D gene: -
clone size: few
V gene: TRBV19
J gene: TRBJ2-7
CDR3 DNA: TGTGCCAGACCATCCCACTACGAGCAGTACTTC
CDR3 protein: CARPSHYEQYF

D gene: TRBD1
clone size: once
V gene: TRBV19
J gene: TRBJ1-1
CDR3 DNA: TGTGCCAGTAGCAAAAAGGGACAGGGGTTAACTGAAGCTTTCTTT
CDR3 protein: CASSKKGQGLTEAFF

D gene: TRBD1
clone size: -
V gene: TRBV6-5
J gene: TRBJ2-7
CDR3 DNA: TGTGCCAGCAGAGGCACAGGGGGAACGTACGAGCAGTACTTC
CDR3 protein: CASRGTGGTYEQYF

D gene: -
clone size: -
V gene: TRBV18
J gene: TRBJ2-1
CDR3 DNA: TGTGCCAGCTCACAAAGAGGCGAACAAAGGTACAATGAGCAGTTCTTC
CDR3 protein: CASSQRGEQRYNEQFF

D gene: TRBD1
clone size: -
V gene: TRBV19
J gene: TRBJ1-4
CDR3 DNA: TGTGCCAGTAGTTCAACAGGGGGCCCGAATGAAAAACTGTTTTTT
CDR3 protein: CASSSTGGPNEKLFF

D gene: TRBD2
clone size: once
V gene: TRBV4-2
J gene: TRBJ2-5
CDR3 DNA: TGTGCCAGCAGCCAAGTTCCCCGGGGGGGTACGGAGACCCAGTACTTC
CDR3 protein: CASSQVPRGGTETQYF

D gene: -
clone size: -
V gene: TRBV21-1
J gene: TRBJ1-4
CDR3 DNA: TGTGCCAGCCCTGGCCCGGACAGGGGCTATGCAACTAATGAAAAACTGTTTTTT
CDR3 protein: CASPGPDRGYATNEKLFF

D gene: -
clone size: -
V gene: TRBV4-1
J gene: TRBJ2-1
CDR3 DNA: TGCGCCAGCAGCCAAGATGATACGCTTCTCGGTGGGGGCAATGAGCAGTTCTTC
CDR3 protein: CASSQDDTLLGGGNEQFF

D gene: TRBD1
clone size: -
V gene: TRBV5-1
J gene: TRBJ2-3
CDR3 DNA: TGCGCCAGCAGCTTGGGAACGCCAGGGGGTCCAGATACGCAGTATTTT
CDR3 protein: CASSLGTPGGPDTQYF

D gene: TRBD2
clone size: -
V gene: TRBV5-1
J gene: TRBJ2-1
CDR3 DNA: TGCGCCAGCAGCTTGGTGCCCAGCGGGAGAAATGAGCAGTTCTTC
CDR3 protein: CASSLVPSGRNEQFF

D gene: -
clone size: -
V gene: TRBV2
J gene: TRBJ2-4
CDR3 DNA: TGTGCCAGCAGTAGTGCTAGAGGGGCCAAAAACATTCAGTACTTC
CDR3 protein: CASSSARGAKNIQYF

D gene: TRBD1
clone size: once
V gene: TRBV19
J gene: TRBJ1-5
CDR3 DNA: TGTGCCAGTAGTAAGCAAATACAGGGGCGATATAGCAATCAGCCCCAGCATTTT
CDR3 protein: CASSKQIQGRYSNQPQHF

D gene: -
clone size: few
V gene: TRBV7-2
J gene: TRBJ1-3
CDR3 DNA: TGTGCCAGCAGCTTTTTGCCTGGGCCCTCTGGAAACACCATATATTTT
CDR3 protein: CASSFLPGPSGNTIYF

D gene: -
clone size: -
V gene: TRBV6-1
J gene: TRBJ1-2
CDR3 DNA: TGTGCCAGCAGGCCCCCCGGGACAACTAACTATGGCTACACCTTC
CDR3 protein: CASRPPGTTNYGYTF

D gene: -
clone size: -
V gene: TRBV6-5
J gene: TRBJ2-1
CDR3 DNA: TGTGCCAGCAGCCCCACCGGGACGCACTACAATGAGCAGTTCTTC
CDR3 protein: CASSPTGTHYNEQFF

D gene: -
clone size: -
V gene: TRBV30
J gene: TRBJ1-1
CDR3 DNA: TGTGCCTGGAATATGGGGGCTGAGACTGAAGCTTTCTTT
CDR3 protein: CAWNMGAETEAFF

D gene: -
clone size: -
V gene: TRBV5-1
J gene: TRBJ2-7
CDR3 DNA: TGCGCCAGCAGCTTGGTGGTAGGGGGCTACGAGCAGTACTTC
CDR3 protein: CASSLVVGGYEQYF

D gene: TRBD2
clone size: -
V gene: TRBV27
J gene: TRBJ2-1
CDR3 DNA: TGTGCCAGCAGCCCCCGGACTAGCGGGAACAATGAGCAGTTCTTC
CDR3 protein: CASSPRTSGNNEQFF

D gene: -
clone size: -
V gene: TRBV5-6
J gene: TRBJ2-1
CDR3 DNA: TGTGCCAGCAGCCCTCCGGGTGATGAGCAGTTCTTC
CDR3 protein: CASSPPGDEQFF

D gene: -
clone size: -
V gene: TRBV7-3
J gene: TRBJ2-7
CDR3 DNA: TGTGCCAGCAGCTTAGATGGGGCCAGCGAGCAGTACTTC
CDR3 protein: CASSLDGASEQYF

D gene: -
clone size: -
V gene: TRBV25-1
J gene: TRBJ1-1
CDR3 DNA: TGTGCCAGCAGTCGGGGGAGGGGGTATTTGAACACTGAAGCTTTCTTT
CDR3 protein: CASSRGRGYLNTEAFF

D gene: TRBD1
clone size: -
V gene: TRBV4-1
J gene: TRBJ1-4
CDR3 DNA: TGCGCCAGCAGCCCAGGACAGGGACGGACTAATGAAAAACTGTTTTTT
CDR3 protein: CASSPGQGRTNEKLFF

D gene: -
clone size: -
V gene: TRBV15
J gene: TRBJ1-4
CDR3 DNA: TGTGCCACCAGCAGGGGACCGTACGCGGCCGCTAATGAAAAACTGTTTTTT
CDR3 protein: CATSRGPYAAANEKLFF

D gene: TRBD1
clone size: -
V gene: TRBV6-6
J gene: TRBJ1-6
CDR3 DNA: TGTGCCAGCAGCCAACCGGGACAGGGGCCCAATTCACCCCTCCACTTT
CDR3 protein: CASSQPGQGPNSPLHF

D gene: -
clone size: -
V gene: TRBV5-4
J gene: TRBJ1-3
CDR3 DNA: TGTGCCAGCAGCTTGGGTAGTCGTCTCTCTGGAAACACCATATATTTT
CDR3 protein: CASSLGSRLSGNTIYF

D gene: -
clone size: -
V gene: TRBV11-3
J gene: TRBJ2-1
CDR3 DNA: TGTGCCAGCAGCTTAGGGAATGAGCAGTTCTTC
CDR3 protein: CASSLGNEQFF

D gene: -
clone size: once
V gene: TRBV19
J gene: TRBJ1-5
CDR3 DNA: TGTGCCAGTAGGTGGCAGGGGTTCAATCAGCCCCAGCATTTT
CDR3 protein: CASRWQGFNQPQHF

D gene: TRBD1
clone size: -
V gene: TRBV7-9
J gene: TRBJ1-1
CDR3 DNA: TGTGCCAGCAGCTTCGGGACAGGGTCGGGCACTGAAGCTTTCTTT
CDR3 protein: CASSFGTGSGTEAFF

D gene: -
clone size: -
V gene: TRBV6-1
J gene: TRBJ1-2
CDR3 DNA: TGTGCCAGCAGTGAAGGCCAGTGGGGCAACGCTAACTATGGCTACACCTTC
CDR3 protein: CASSEGQWGNANYGYTF

D gene: TRBD1
clone size: once
V gene: TRBV4-1
J gene: TRBJ1-1
CDR3 DNA: TGCGCCAGCAGCCAATGGGACAGGGGCACTGAAGCTTTCTTT
CDR3 protein: CASSQWDRGTEAFF

D gene: -
clone size: -
V gene: TRBV28
J gene: TRBJ1-1
CDR3 DNA: TGTGCCAGCAGTTTGGCGGCCCCTGGCACTGAAGCTTTCTTT
CDR3 protein: CASSLAAPGTEAFF

D gene: -
clone size: -
V gene: TRBV18
J gene: TRBJ2-3
CDR3 DNA: TGTGCCAGCTCACTAAACCGGGACAGCACAGATACGCAGTATTTT
CDR3 protein: CASSLNRDSTDTQYF

D gene: -
clone size: once
V gene: TRBV7-8
J gene: TRBJ1-1
CDR3 DNA: TGTGCCAGCAGCTTACGACAGCCTCATGGAGAAGCTTTCTTT
CDR3 protein: CASSLRQPHGEAFF